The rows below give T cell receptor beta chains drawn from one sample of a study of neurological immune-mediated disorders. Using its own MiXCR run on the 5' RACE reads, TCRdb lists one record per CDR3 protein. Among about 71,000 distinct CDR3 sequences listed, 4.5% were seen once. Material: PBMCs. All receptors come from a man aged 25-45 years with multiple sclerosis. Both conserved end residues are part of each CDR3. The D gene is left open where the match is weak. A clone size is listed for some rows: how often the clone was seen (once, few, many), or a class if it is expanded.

CSVDRDRGSYNEQFF,TGCAGCGTTGATCGAGACAGAGGCTCCTACAATGAGCAGTTCTTC,TRBJ2-1,TRBV29-1,.,many
CASSGEQGLPSYGYTF,TGTGCCAGCAGTGGGGAACAGGGGTTACCCTCCTATGGCTACACCTTC,TRBJ1-2,TRBV6-6,TRBD1,many
CASSLEAGGDEKLFF,TGTGCCAGCAGCTTAGAGGCAGGGGGGGACGAAAAACTGTTTTTT,TRBJ1-4,TRBV11-2,TRBD1,medium-sized
CASSLVVRMEGYTF,TGTGCCAGCAGCTTGGTTGTCAGGATGGAGGGCTACACCTTC,TRBJ1-2,TRBV5-6,.,many
CASSEATQHYQPQHF,TGTGCCAGCAGTGAAGCCACCCAGCATTATCAGCCCCAGCATTTT,TRBJ1-5,TRBV6-1,.,many
CASSPRSKVNTEAFF,TGTGCCAGCAGCCCCCGATCGAAGGTGAACACTGAAGCTTTCTTT,TRBJ1-1,TRBV21-1,.,few
CASSQRPAKNIQYF,TGTGCCAGCAGCCAGAGGCCGGCCAAAAACATTCAGTACTTC,TRBJ2-4,TRBV3-1,.,many
CASSLVRDGPGEQYF,TGTGCCAGCAGCTTAGTGAGAGATGGCCCGGGGGAGCAGTACTTC,TRBJ2-7,TRBV7-6,.,few
CASTQFPGQNSYEQYF,TGCGCCAGCACCCAGTTCCCCGGACAGAACTCCTACGAGCAGTACTTC,TRBJ2-7,TRBV5-1,.,many
CSARENTEAFF,TGCAGTGCTAGAGAGAACACTGAAGCTTTCTTT,TRBJ1-1,TRBV20-1,.,few
CSARGGLNTEAFF,TGCAGTGCTAGAGGTGGTTTAAACACTGAAGCTTTCTTT,TRBJ1-1,TRBV20-1,.,few
CASIPDRVADTQYF,TGTGCCAGCATCCCGGACAGGGTAGCAGATACGCAGTATTTT,TRBJ2-3,TRBV6-1,TRBD1,.
CASSLARQNSSPLHF,TGTGCCAGCAGCTTAGCGCGACAGAACAGTTCACCCCTCCACTTT,TRBJ1-6,TRBV7-8,.,many
CASSESWTTAPGETEAFF,TGTGCCAGCAGTGAATCCTGGACCACGGCTCCTGGGGAGACTGAAGCTTTCTTT,TRBJ1-1,TRBV25-1,.,few
CASSVMGGPETQYF,TGTGCCAGCAGCGTGATGGGGGGGCCCGAGACCCAGTACTTC,TRBJ2-5,TRBV9,.,many
CASRGLRSRSGELFF,TGCGCCAGCAGGGGGCTAAGGTCGCGATCAGGGGAGCTGTTTTTT,TRBJ2-2,TRBV10-2,.,.
CASSLQAGAATEAFF,TGTGCCAGCAGTTTACAGGCGGGGGCGGCCACTGAAGCTTTCTTT,TRBJ1-1,TRBV12-3/TRBV12-4,.,.
CASSSRRVPGSDTQYF,TGCGCCAGCAGCTCCCGGCGGGTCCCCGGTTCGGATACGCAGTATTTT,TRBJ2-3,TRBV5-1,.,few
CASSPENTEAFF,TGTGCCAGCAGTCCGGAGAACACTGAAGCTTTCTTT,TRBJ1-1,TRBV12-3/TRBV12-4,.,many
CATSRDGTGTDTQYF,TGTGCCACCAGCAGAGACGGGACAGGGACAGATACGCAGTATTTT,TRBJ2-3,TRBV15,TRBD1,.
CSAPSRGRDTQYF,TGCAGTGCTCCTAGCCGGGGGCGGGATACGCAGTATTTT,TRBJ2-3,TRBV20-1,.,few
CATSDPRTTSGGARNEQFF,TGTGCCACCAGTGACCCAAGAACGACTAGCGGGGGGGCCAGGAATGAGCAGTTCTTC,TRBJ2-1,TRBV24-1,TRBD2,many
CASSLRLPAGYTF,TGTGCCAGCAGTTTAAGGCTCCCAGCGGGCTACACCTTC,TRBJ1-2,TRBV12-3/TRBV12-4,.,many
CASSQSGPTSTDTQYF,TGTGCCAGCAGCCAAAGCGGACCCACTAGCACAGATACGCAGTATTTT,TRBJ2-3,TRBV12-3/TRBV12-4,.,few
CASSLGWRGGPTQYF,TGTGCCAGCAGCTTAGGATGGCGGGGGGGACCTACGCAGTATTTT,TRBJ2-3,TRBV7-2,TRBD2,many
CASSLGGQETQYF,TGTGCCAGCAGCTTGGGAGGTCAAGAGACCCAGTACTTC,TRBJ2-5,TRBV7-2,.,.
CASSLDPALQGRWKTQYF,TGTGCCAGCAGCTTAGATCCGGCTCTCCAGGGAAGGTGGAAGACCCAGTACTTC,TRBJ2-5,TRBV11-2,.,many
CSARTGAGTGELFF,TGCAGTGCTAGAACCGGGGCGGGGACCGGGGAGCTGTTTTTT,TRBJ2-2,TRBV20-1,.,few
CSAEGGFGDTQYF,TGCAGTGCCGAGGGGGGGTTTGGAGATACGCAGTATTTT,TRBJ2-3,TRBV20-1,.,many
CASRTDRFNEQYF,TGCGCCAGCAGAACCGACAGGTTTAACGAGCAGTACTTC,TRBJ2-7,TRBV5-1,.,.
CASKPQTENTGELFF,TGCGCCAGCAAGCCCCAGACAGAAAACACCGGGGAGCTGTTTTTT,TRBJ2-2,TRBV5-1,.,many
CASSQEGHSNTEAFF,TGCGCCAGCAGCCAAGAAGGACATTCGAACACTGAAGCTTTCTTT,TRBJ1-1,TRBV4-1,.,many
CASSPGQGLRNEKLFF,TGTGCCAGCAGCCCCGGGCAGGGTCTTAGAAATGAAAAACTGTTTTTT,TRBJ1-4,TRBV7-8,.,many
CASSPRADYEQYF,TGTGCCAGCTCACCACGGGCAGACTACGAGCAGTACTTC,TRBJ2-7,TRBV18,.,many
CASSTDISGNTIYF,TGTGCCAGCTCCACGGACATTTCGGGCAACACCATATATTTT,TRBJ1-3,TRBV18,.,.
CASSHGQVIGEQFF,TGTGCCAGCAGCCATGGACAGGTGATTGGTGAGCAGTTCTTC,TRBJ2-1,TRBV14,TRBD1,few
CASSSDDRGTGTEAFF,TGTGCCAGCAGTTCTGATGACAGGGGGACGGGCACTGAAGCTTTCTTT,TRBJ1-1,TRBV12-3/TRBV12-4,TRBD1,few
CASSSWELTEAFF,TGTGCCAGCAGTAGTTGGGAATTGACTGAAGCTTTCTTT,TRBJ1-1,TRBV6-5,.,many
CASSLDRAEQYF,TGTGCCAGCAGCTTAGATCGTGCGGAGCAGTACTTC,TRBJ2-7,TRBV11-2,.,many
CASSLFSGGHNEQFF,TGTGCCAGCAGCTTATTTAGCGGGGGTCACAATGAGCAGTTCTTC,TRBJ2-1,TRBV7-2,TRBD2,.
CASRMQGITYEQYF,TGTGCCAGCAGGATGCAGGGGATAACCTACGAGCAGTACTTC,TRBJ2-7,TRBV5-6,.,.
CASSWDRGPTYGYTF,TGTGCCAGCAGTTGGGACAGGGGTCCTACATATGGCTACACCTTC,TRBJ1-2,TRBV6-5,TRBD1,many
CASSSPRVRADTQYF,TGTGCCAGCAGTTCCCCCAGGGTACGCGCAGATACGCAGTATTTT,TRBJ2-3,TRBV27,.,many
CASSYSGTGEGEQFF,TGCGCCAGCAGCTACTCCGGGACAGGGGAGGGTGAGCAGTTCTTC,TRBJ2-1,TRBV5-1,TRBD1,many
CASNEGVNTEAFF,TGTGCCAGCAATGAGGGAGTTAACACTGAAGCTTTCTTT,TRBJ1-1,TRBV12-3/TRBV12-4,.,.
CSALEGDPRDEQYF,TGCAGTGCTCTTGAGGGGGATCCGCGAGACGAGCAGTACTTC,TRBJ2-7,TRBV20-1,.,few
CASSSSRVVEAFF,TGTGCCAGCAGCTCATCGAGGGTGGTTGAAGCTTTCTTT,TRBJ1-1,TRBV5-4,.,many
CASSLTGYGTDTQYF,TGTGCCAGCAGCTTGACGGGGTATGGGACAGATACGCAGTATTTT,TRBJ2-3,TRBV5-5,.,.
CASSLFVSPGEQFF,TGCGCCAGCAGCCTCTTTGTAAGTCCGGGGGAGCAGTTCTTC,TRBJ2-1,TRBV5-8,.,few
CASTKMMGTDNEQFF,TGTGCCAGCACCAAAATGATGGGTACTGACAATGAGCAGTTCTTC,TRBJ2-1,TRBV27,.,many
CAIQRGRGTEAFF,TGTGCCATCCAACGGGGGCGAGGCACTGAAGCTTTCTTT,TRBJ1-1,TRBV2,.,many
CSVTGTAGGTEAFF,TGCAGCGTTACCGGGACAGCCGGGGGGACTGAAGCTTTCTTT,TRBJ1-1,TRBV29-1,TRBD1,many
CASSLRRGGETQYF,TGCGCCAGCAGCTTGCGCAGGGGTGGTGAGACCCAGTACTTC,TRBJ2-5,TRBV5-1,.,.
CASSLVGLSSYNEQFF,TGCGCCAGCAGCTTGGTTGGGTTAAGCTCCTACAATGAGCAGTTCTTC,TRBJ2-1,TRBV5-1,.,many
CASSEVNTDTQYF,TGCGCCAGCAGCGAGGTGAACACAGATACGCAGTATTTT,TRBJ2-3,TRBV5-1,.,many
CASSERPRMNTEAFF,TGTGCCAGCAGTGAACGGCCCCGGATGAACACTGAAGCTTTCTTT,TRBJ1-1,TRBV2,.,many
CASSSRPDRAEKLFF,TGTGCCAGCAGCTCGAGACCCGACAGGGCTGAAAAACTGTTTTTT,TRBJ1-4,TRBV7-2,TRBD1,many
CASSLYGLSGGALTNEQFF,TGTGCCAGCAGCTTATATGGACTGAGCGGGGGGGCGCTTACGAATGAGCAGTTCTTC,TRBJ2-1,TRBV7-9,TRBD2,few